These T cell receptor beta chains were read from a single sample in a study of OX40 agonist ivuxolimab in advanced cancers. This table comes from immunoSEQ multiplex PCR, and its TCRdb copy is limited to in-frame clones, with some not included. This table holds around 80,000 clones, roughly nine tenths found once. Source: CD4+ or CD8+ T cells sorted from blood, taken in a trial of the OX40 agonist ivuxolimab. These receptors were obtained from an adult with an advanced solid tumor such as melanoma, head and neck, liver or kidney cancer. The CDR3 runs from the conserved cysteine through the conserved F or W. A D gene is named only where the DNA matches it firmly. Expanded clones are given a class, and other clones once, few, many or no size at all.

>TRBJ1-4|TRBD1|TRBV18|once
CASSLGGQPNEKLFF
TGTGCCAGCTCGCTGGGGGGACAGCCAAATGAAAAACTGTTTTTT
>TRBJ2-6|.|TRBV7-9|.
CASSLGLEPGANVLTF
TGTGCCAGCAGCTTAGGTCTAGAACCTGGGGCCAACGTCCTGACTTTC
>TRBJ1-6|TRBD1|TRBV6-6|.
CASGRQGSYNSPLHF
TGTGCCAGCGGTCGACAGGGAAGCTATAATTCACCCCTCCACTTT
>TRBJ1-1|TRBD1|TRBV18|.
CASSRFTGDTEAFF
TGTGCCAGCTCACGCTTCACAGGGGACACTGAAGCTTTCTTT
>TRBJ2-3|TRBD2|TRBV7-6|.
CASSLGQGLAGYTDTQYF
TGTGCCAGCAGCTTAGGTCAAGGACTAGCGGGATACACAGATACGCAGTATTTT
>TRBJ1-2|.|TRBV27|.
CASSLSRPSYGYTF
TGTGCCAGCAGTCTCTCGCGGCCATCCTATGGCTACACCTTC
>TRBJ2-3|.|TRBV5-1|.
CASSPPMDFGTSDTQYF
TGCGCCAGCAGCCCGCCTATGGACTTCGGTACCTCGGATACGCAGTATTTT
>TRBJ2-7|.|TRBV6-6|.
CASSYVPSLGEQYF
TGTGCCAGCAGTTACGTCCCGTCGCTGGGGGAGCAGTACTTC
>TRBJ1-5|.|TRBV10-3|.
CAISGQESNQPQHF
TGTGCCATCAGTGGACAGGAAAGCAATCAGCCCCAGCATTTT
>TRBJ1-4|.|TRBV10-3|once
CAITYRGSLEEKLFF
TGTGCCATCACCTACCGTGGCAGCCTGGAGGAAAAACTGTTTTTT
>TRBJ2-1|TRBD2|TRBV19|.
CASSPYPGTSSYNEQFF
TGTGCCAGTAGTCCCTACCCCGGGACTAGCTCCTACAATGAGCAGTTCTTC
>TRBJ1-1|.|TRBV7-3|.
CASSLVRNTEAFF
TGTGCCAGCAGCTTAGTCAGGAACACTGAAGCTTTCTTT
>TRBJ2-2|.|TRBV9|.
CASSVGRITGELFF
TGTGCCAGCAGCGTAGGACGGATCACCGGGGAGCTGTTTTTT
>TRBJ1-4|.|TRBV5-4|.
CASSRPGTPDEKLFF
TGTGCCAGCAGCCGTCCCGGGACGCCTGATGAAAAACTGTTTTTT
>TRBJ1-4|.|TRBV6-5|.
CASSFEDGEKLFF
TGTGCCAGCAGCTTTGAGGATGGGGAAAAACTGTTTTTT
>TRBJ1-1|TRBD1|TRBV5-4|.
CASSRRDRVTEAFF
TGTGCCAGCAGCCGACGGGACAGGGTAACTGAAGCTTTCTTT
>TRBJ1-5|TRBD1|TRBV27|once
CASSSRAIPGQPFQPQHF
TGTGCCAGCAGTTCCCGAGCCATTCCGGGACAGCCTTTTCAGCCCCAGCATTTT
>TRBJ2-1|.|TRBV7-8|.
CASSAINEQFF
TGTGCCAGCAGCGCCATCAATGAGCAGTTCTTC
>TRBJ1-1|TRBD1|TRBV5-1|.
CASRTGSLNTEAFF
TGCGCCAGTCGGACAGGGTCATTGAACACTGAAGCTTTCTTT
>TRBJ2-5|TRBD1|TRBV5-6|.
CASSLAGQGVETQYF
TGTGCCAGCAGCTTGGCGGGACAGGGGGTTGAGACCCAGTACTTC
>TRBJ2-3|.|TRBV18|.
CASSPLRGQTDTQYF
TGTGCCAGCTCACCCTTACGGGGTCAAACAGATACGCAGTATTTT
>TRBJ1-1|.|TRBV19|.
CASSNQRNTEAFF
TGTGCCAGTAGCAACCAAAGGAACACTGAAGCTTTCTTT
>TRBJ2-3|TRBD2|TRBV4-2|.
CASSQAGTSGFSTDTQYF
TGTGCCAGCAGCCAAGCCGGGACTAGCGGGTTCAGCACAGATACGCAGTATTTT
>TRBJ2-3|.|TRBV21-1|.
CASSKLQGF
TGTGCCAGCAGCAAACTACAGGGCTTT
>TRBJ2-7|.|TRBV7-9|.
CASSSTGPRGEQYF
TGTGCCAGCAGCTCGACCGGGCCACGGGGAGAGCAGTACTTC
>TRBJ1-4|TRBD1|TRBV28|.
CASRRQGVRGEKLFF
TGTGCCAGCAGGAGGCAGGGGGTTCGAGGCGAAAAACTGTTTTTT
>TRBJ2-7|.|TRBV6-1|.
CASSEALLRYEQYF
TGTGCCAGCAGTGAAGCCCTGCTCCGTTACGAGCAGTACTTC
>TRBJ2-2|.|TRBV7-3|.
CASSLLESTGELFF
TGTGCCAGCAGCTTACTCGAGAGCACCGGGGAGCTGTTTTTT
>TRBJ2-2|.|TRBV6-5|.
CAASPGTGELFF
TGTGCCGCCAGTCCTGGCACCGGGGAGCTGTTTTTT
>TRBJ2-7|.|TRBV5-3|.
CARSFRPLDPYEQYF
TGTGCCAGAAGCTTCCGGCCCTTGGACCCCTACGAGCAGTACTTC
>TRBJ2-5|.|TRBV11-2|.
CASSLVRGRETQYF
TGTGCCAGCAGCTTAGTCCGGGGGCGTGAGACCCAGTACTTC
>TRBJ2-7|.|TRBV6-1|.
CASSADGFSYEQYF
TGTGCCAGCAGCGCGGACGGATTCTCCTACGAGCAGTACTTC
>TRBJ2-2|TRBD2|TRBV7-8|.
CASSLGGTSGNTGELFF
TGTGCCAGCAGCTTAGGAGGGACTAGCGGGAACACCGGGGAGCTGTTTTTT
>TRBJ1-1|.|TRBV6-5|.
CATQRGGRNTEAFF
TGTGCCACACAACGTGGGGGGAGGAACACTGAAGCTTTCTTT
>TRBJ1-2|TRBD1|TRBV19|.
CASSTTGGSAYGYTF
TGTGCCAGTAGTACGACAGGGGGATCTGCCTATGGCTACACCTTC
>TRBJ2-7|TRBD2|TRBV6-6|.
CASNPSGTYEQYF
TGTGCCAGCAACCCTAGCGGGACCTACGAGCAGTACTTC
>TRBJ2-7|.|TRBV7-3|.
CASSLTATQTYEQYF
TGTGCCAGCAGCTTAACGGCTACCCAAACCTACGAGCAGTACTTC
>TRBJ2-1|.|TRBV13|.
CASSFGLRSYNEQFF
TGTGCCAGCAGCTTCGGCCTTCGGTCCTACAATGAGCAGTTCTTC
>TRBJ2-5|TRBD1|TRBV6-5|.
CASSSTGGETQYF
TGTGCCAGCAGTTCGACAGGGGGCGAGACCCAGTACTTC
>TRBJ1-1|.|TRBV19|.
CASSKLKDITWAFF
TGTGCCAGTAGTAAGCTTAAGGACATAACCTGGGCTTTCTTT